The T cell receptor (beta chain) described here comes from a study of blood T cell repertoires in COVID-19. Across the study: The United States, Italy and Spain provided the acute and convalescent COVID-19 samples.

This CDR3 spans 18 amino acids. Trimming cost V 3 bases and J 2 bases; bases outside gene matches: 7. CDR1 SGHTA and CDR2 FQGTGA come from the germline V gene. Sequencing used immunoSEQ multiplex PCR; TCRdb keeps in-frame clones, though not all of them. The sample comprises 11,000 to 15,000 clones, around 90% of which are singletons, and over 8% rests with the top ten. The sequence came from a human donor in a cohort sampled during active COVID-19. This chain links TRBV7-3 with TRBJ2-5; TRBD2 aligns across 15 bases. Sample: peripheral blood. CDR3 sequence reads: CASSLGLAGGLKQETQYF. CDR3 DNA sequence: TGTGCCAGCAGCTTGGGACTAGCGGGGGGTCTAAAACAAGAGACCCAGTACTTC. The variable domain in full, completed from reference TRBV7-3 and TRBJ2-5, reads GAGVSQTPSNKVTEKGKYVELRCDPISGHTALYWYRQSLGQGPEFLIYFQGTGAADDSGLPNDRFFAVRPEGSVSTLKIQRTERGDSAVYLCASSLGLAGGLKQETQYFGPGTRLLVL.